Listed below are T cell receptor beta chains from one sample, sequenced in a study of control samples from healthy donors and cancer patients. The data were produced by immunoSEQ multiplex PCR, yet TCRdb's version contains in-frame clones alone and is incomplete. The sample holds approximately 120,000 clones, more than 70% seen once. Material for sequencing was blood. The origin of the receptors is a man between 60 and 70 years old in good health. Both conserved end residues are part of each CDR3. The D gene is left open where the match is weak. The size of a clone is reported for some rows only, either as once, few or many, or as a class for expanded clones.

CDR3aa: CASSDLLTNYGYTF
CDR3nt: TGTGCCAGCAGTGACCTACTAACCAACTATGGCTACACCTTC
j_gene: TRBJ1-2
d_gene: -
v_gene: TRBV7-2
abundance: -

CDR3aa: CASSSGGTSYEQYF
CDR3nt: TGTGCCAGCAGTTCAGGGGGGACCTCCTACGAGCAGTACTTC
j_gene: TRBJ2-7
d_gene: -
v_gene: TRBV28
abundance: -

CDR3aa: CASKLSGSYEQYF
CDR3nt: TGTGCAAGTAAACTCTCAGGTTCCTACGAGCAGTACTTC
j_gene: TRBJ2-7
d_gene: -
v_gene: TRBV19
abundance: -

CDR3aa: CASRAGTSGDEQYF
CDR3nt: TGTGCCAGTAGGGCCGGGACTAGCGGGGACGAGCAGTACTTC
j_gene: TRBJ2-7
d_gene: TRBD2
v_gene: TRBV6-5
abundance: -

CDR3aa: CASSQVSGAETQYF
CDR3nt: TGTGCCAGCTCTCAGGTATCGGGGGCAGAGACCCAGTACTTC
j_gene: TRBJ2-5
d_gene: -
v_gene: TRBV18
abundance: -

CDR3aa: CASSPDRAAEAFF
CDR3nt: TGTGCCAGCAGCCCTGACAGGGCCGCTGAAGCTTTCTTT
j_gene: TRBJ1-1
d_gene: TRBD1
v_gene: TRBV7-3
abundance: -

CDR3aa: CASSDTRQHYGYTF
CDR3nt: TGTGCCAGCAGTGATACCCGACAGCACTATGGCTACACCTTC
j_gene: TRBJ1-2
d_gene: -
v_gene: TRBV6-1
abundance: -

CDR3aa: CATSGGANEQFF
CDR3nt: TGTGCCACCAGCGGGGGGGCTAATGAGCAGTTCTTC
j_gene: TRBJ2-1
d_gene: TRBD2
v_gene: TRBV24-1
abundance: -

CDR3aa: CASSYRGLNTGELFF
CDR3nt: TGTGCCAGCAGCTACAGGGGCCTAAACACCGGGGAGCTGTTTTTT
j_gene: TRBJ2-2
d_gene: TRBD1
v_gene: TRBV28
abundance: -

CDR3aa: CASSTGAPPGDTQYF
CDR3nt: TGTGCCAGCAGTACAGGGGCCCCGCCGGGGGATACGCAGTATTTT
j_gene: TRBJ2-3
d_gene: TRBD1
v_gene: TRBV6-5
abundance: -

CDR3aa: CASSHRGGPETQYF
CDR3nt: TGTGCCAGCAGCCATCGAGGGGGGCCAGAGACCCAGTACTTC
j_gene: TRBJ2-5
d_gene: -
v_gene: TRBV3-1/TRBV3-2
abundance: -

CDR3aa: CASSFATGVSNQPQHF
CDR3nt: TGTGCCAGCAGCTTTGCCACAGGGGTTAGCAATCAGCCCCAGCATTTT
j_gene: TRBJ1-5
d_gene: TRBD1
v_gene: TRBV7-9
abundance: -

CDR3aa: CASSIDSGTPDTQYF
CDR3nt: TGTGCCAGTAGTATAGACAGCGGGACTCCAGATACGCAGTATTTT
j_gene: TRBJ2-3
d_gene: TRBD2
v_gene: TRBV19
abundance: -

CDR3aa: CASSLGGKSYQETQYF
CDR3nt: TGTGCCAGCAGCTTAGGAGGGAAGTCGTACCAAGAGACCCAGTACTTC
j_gene: TRBJ2-5
d_gene: -
v_gene: TRBV11-1
abundance: -

CDR3aa: CASSFYGSGGYTF
CDR3nt: TGTGCCAGCAGTTTCTACGGATCTGGTGGCTACACCTTC
j_gene: TRBJ1-2
d_gene: -
v_gene: TRBV12-3/TRBV12-4
abundance: -

CDR3aa: CASSYSDASQQFF
CDR3nt: TGTGCCAGCAGTTACTCCGACGCCTCCCAGCAGTTCTTC
j_gene: TRBJ2-1
d_gene: -
v_gene: TRBV6-6
abundance: -

CDR3aa: CAISGTGVGEQYF
CDR3nt: TGTGCCATCAGCGGGACAGGGGTAGGCGAGCAGTACTTC
j_gene: TRBJ2-7
d_gene: TRBD1
v_gene: TRBV10-3
abundance: few

CDR3aa: CSGTTGQETQYF
CDR3nt: TGCAGCGGGACGACAGGCCAAGAGACCCAGTACTTC
j_gene: TRBJ2-5
d_gene: -
v_gene: TRBV29-1
abundance: -

CDR3aa: CASSQQGFYGYTF
CDR3nt: TGTGCCAGCAGTCAACAGGGCTTCTATGGCTACACCTTC
j_gene: TRBJ1-2
d_gene: -
v_gene: TRBV3-1/TRBV3-2
abundance: once

CDR3aa: CASRHDSHYGYTF
CDR3nt: TGTGCCAGCAGGCATGACAGCCACTATGGCTACACCTTC
j_gene: TRBJ1-2
d_gene: -
v_gene: TRBV7-9
abundance: -

CDR3aa: CASGAEGSEQYF
CDR3nt: TGTGCCAGCGGGGCGGAAGGTAGCGAGCAGTACTTC
j_gene: TRBJ2-7
d_gene: -
v_gene: TRBV7-9
abundance: -

CDR3aa: CASSQSGTIQTFPGYTF
CDR3nt: TGTGCCAGCAGTCAATCCGGGACCATTCAAACCTTCCCTGGCTACACCTTC
j_gene: TRBJ1-2
d_gene: -
v_gene: TRBV6-6
abundance: -

CDR3aa: CAWSVHNQPQHF
CDR3nt: TGTGCCTGGAGTGTACATAATCAGCCCCAGCATTTT
j_gene: TRBJ1-5
d_gene: -
v_gene: TRBV30
abundance: -

CDR3aa: CASKMGQGGVQPQHF
CDR3nt: TGTGCCAGCAAAATGGGACAGGGGGGGGTTCAGCCCCAGCATTTT
j_gene: TRBJ1-5
d_gene: TRBD1
v_gene: TRBV27
abundance: few

CDR3aa: CASSRQTGEVTTNEKLFF
CDR3nt: TGTGCCAGTTCCCGCCAGACAGGGGAGGTAACAACTAATGAAAAACTGTTTTTT
j_gene: TRBJ1-4
d_gene: TRBD1
v_gene: TRBV19
abundance: -

CDR3aa: CASSPIEGGDNSPLHF
CDR3nt: TGTGCCAGCTCACCAATCGAAGGGGGGGATAATTCACCCCTCCACTTT
j_gene: TRBJ1-6
d_gene: -
v_gene: TRBV18
abundance: -

CDR3aa: CASSGAGTHSPLHF
CDR3nt: TGTGCCAGCAGCGGGGCAGGGACGCATTCACCCCTCCACTTT
j_gene: TRBJ1-6
d_gene: -
v_gene: TRBV7-2
abundance: -

CDR3aa: CASSLGVTGASSYNSPLHF
CDR3nt: TGTGCCAGCAGCTTGGGGGTTACAGGGGCGAGCTCCTATAATTCACCCCTCCACTTT
j_gene: TRBJ1-6
d_gene: TRBD1
v_gene: TRBV5-8
abundance: -

CDR3aa: CASSVATSVNGYTF
CDR3nt: TGTGCCAGCAGCGTAGCTACGAGTGTGAATGGCTACACCTTC
j_gene: TRBJ1-2
d_gene: -
v_gene: TRBV9
abundance: -

CDR3aa: CASSVTWNTEAFF
CDR3nt: TGTGCCAGCAGCGTAACCTGGAACACTGAAGCTTTCTTT
j_gene: TRBJ1-1
d_gene: -
v_gene: TRBV9
abundance: -

CDR3aa: CASEQQGGLGTGELFF
CDR3nt: TGTGCCAGCGAACAACAGGGGGGGCTGGGCACCGGGGAGCTGTTTTTT
j_gene: TRBJ2-2
d_gene: -
v_gene: TRBV11-2
abundance: -

CDR3aa: CASSGQGSAEPQHF
CDR3nt: TGTGCCAGCAGCGGACAGGGCTCTGCTGAGCCCCAGCATTTT
j_gene: TRBJ1-5
d_gene: TRBD1
v_gene: TRBV7-8
abundance: -

CDR3aa: CASGMVDTQYF
CDR3nt: TGTGCCAGCGGGATGGTCGATACGCAGTATTTT
j_gene: TRBJ2-3
d_gene: -
v_gene: TRBV9
abundance: once

CDR3aa: CASSPTGHYGYTF
CDR3nt: TGTGCCAGCAGTCCGACAGGGCACTATGGCTACACCTTC
j_gene: TRBJ1-2
d_gene: TRBD1
v_gene: TRBV28
abundance: -

CDR3aa: CASSPDRVHADTQYF
CDR3nt: TGTGCCAGCAGCCCGGACAGGGTTCACGCAGATACGCAGTATTTT
j_gene: TRBJ2-3
d_gene: TRBD1
v_gene: TRBV7-2
abundance: -

CDR3aa: CASRGQGNQPQHF
CDR3nt: TGTGCCAGCCGGGGACAGGGCAATCAGCCCCAGCATTTT
j_gene: TRBJ1-5
d_gene: TRBD1
v_gene: TRBV6-6
abundance: few

CDR3aa: CASSLGVKIGYEQYF
CDR3nt: TGTGCCAGCTCTCTGGGAGTGAAAATAGGATACGAGCAGTACTTC
j_gene: TRBJ2-7
d_gene: -
v_gene: TRBV6-5
abundance: -

CDR3aa: CASSLGQLYGYTF
CDR3nt: TGTGCCAGCAGCTTGGGACAGCTCTATGGCTACACCTTC
j_gene: TRBJ1-2
d_gene: TRBD1
v_gene: TRBV2
abundance: -

CDR3aa: CASSLSNSNEKLFF
CDR3nt: TGTGCCAGCAGCTTATCGAACAGTAATGAAAAACTGTTTTTT
j_gene: TRBJ1-4
d_gene: -
v_gene: TRBV7-2
abundance: -

CDR3aa: CASSQAGVTDTQYF
CDR3nt: TGTGCCAGCAGCCAAGCCGGTGTCACAGATACGCAGTATTTT
j_gene: TRBJ2-3
d_gene: -
v_gene: TRBV14
abundance: -

CDR3aa: CATSDFPTGEEGYTF
CDR3nt: TGTGCCACCAGTGATTTCCCGACAGGGGAGGAAGGCTACACCTTC
j_gene: TRBJ1-2
d_gene: TRBD1
v_gene: TRBV24-1
abundance: -

CDR3aa: CAISETGGKGYTF
CDR3nt: TGTGCCATCAGCGAGACAGGGGGCAAAGGCTACACCTTC
j_gene: TRBJ1-2
d_gene: TRBD1
v_gene: TRBV10-3
abundance: -

CDR3aa: CATSRDRTGAEQYF
CDR3nt: TGTGCCACCAGCAGAGATCGGACAGGGGCCGAGCAGTACTTC
j_gene: TRBJ2-7
d_gene: TRBD1
v_gene: TRBV15
abundance: few